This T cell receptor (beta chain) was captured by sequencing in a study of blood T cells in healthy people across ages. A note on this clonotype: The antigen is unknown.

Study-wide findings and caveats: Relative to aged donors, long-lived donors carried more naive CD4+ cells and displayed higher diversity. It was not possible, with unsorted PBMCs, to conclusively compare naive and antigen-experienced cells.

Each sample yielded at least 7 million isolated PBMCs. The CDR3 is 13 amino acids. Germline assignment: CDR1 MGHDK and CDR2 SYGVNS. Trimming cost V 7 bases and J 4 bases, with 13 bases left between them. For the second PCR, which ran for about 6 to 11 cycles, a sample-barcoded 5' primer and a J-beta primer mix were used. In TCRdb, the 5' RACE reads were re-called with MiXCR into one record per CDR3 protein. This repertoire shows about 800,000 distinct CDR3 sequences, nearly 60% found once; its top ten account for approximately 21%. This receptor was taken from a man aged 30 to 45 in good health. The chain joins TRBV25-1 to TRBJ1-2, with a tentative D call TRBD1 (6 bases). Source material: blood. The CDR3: CASKPGASYGYTF. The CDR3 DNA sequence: TGTGCCAGCAAACCAGGGGCAAGCTATGGCTACACCTTC.